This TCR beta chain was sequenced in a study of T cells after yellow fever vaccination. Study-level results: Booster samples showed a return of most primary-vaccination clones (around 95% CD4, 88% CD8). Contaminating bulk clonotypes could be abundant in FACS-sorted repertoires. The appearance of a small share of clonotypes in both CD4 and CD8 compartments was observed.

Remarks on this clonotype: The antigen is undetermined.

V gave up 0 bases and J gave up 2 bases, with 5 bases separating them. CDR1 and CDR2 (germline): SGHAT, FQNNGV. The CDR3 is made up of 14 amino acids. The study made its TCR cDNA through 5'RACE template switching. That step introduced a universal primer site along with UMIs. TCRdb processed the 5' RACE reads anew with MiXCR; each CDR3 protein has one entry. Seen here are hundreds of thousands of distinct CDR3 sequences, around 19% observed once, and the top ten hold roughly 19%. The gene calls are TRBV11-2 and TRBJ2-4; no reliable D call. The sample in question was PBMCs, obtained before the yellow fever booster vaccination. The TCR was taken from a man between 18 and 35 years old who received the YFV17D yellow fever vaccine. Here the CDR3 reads CASSLEVSKNIQYF. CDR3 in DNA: TGTGCCAGCAGCTTAGAAGTGTCCAAAAACATTCAGTACTTC.